A single sample is the source of the 27 T cell receptor beta chains below, sequenced in a study of blood T cell repertoires in COVID-19. The repertoire was sequenced with immunoSEQ multiplex PCR; TCRdb's copy has only in-frame clones and lacks some. This sample has 90,000 or so clones, with about nine tenths found just once. Input material: peripheral blood. Receptors were obtained from a man between 60 and 75 years old with acute or convalescent COVID-19.

V is TRBV5-4 and J is TRBJ1-3; D possibly corresponds to TRBD1 (5 bases). V was clipped by 2 bases and J by 2 bases, with 8 bases between them. From germline, CDR1 is SGHNT and CDR2 YYREEE (reference sequence). This CDR3 comprises 14 residues. The CDR3 DNA reads as TGTGCCAGCAGCTTAATGGGGCCTGGAAACACCATATATTTT. It specifies CASSLMGPGNTIYF.

V gene TRBV11-2 combines with J gene TRBJ1-3; 7 nucleotides agree with TRBD1. With 5 bases clipped from V and 4 bases from J, the junction kept 8 bases outside the gene matches. CDR1 is SGHAT, CDR2 FQNNGV, per germline. The CDR3 is 15 amino acids. CDR3 protein: CASSQNPTGGNTIYF. The CDR3 coding sequence is TGTGCCAGCAGCCAAAACCCGACAGGGGGAAACACCATATATTTT.

In its sample, this clone was seen once. The chain is built from TRBV18 and TRBJ1-1, with D possibly being TRBD1 (5 bases). V lost 6 bases and J 0 bases, leaving 14 bases between the germline ends. Germline V gene lookup returns CDR1 KGHSH and CDR2 LQKENI. The CDR3 length is 15 residues. The CDR3 loop is CASSPRGVMNTEAFF. CDR3 coding DNA: TGTGCCAGCTCTCCCCGGGGGGTCATGAACACTGAAGCTTTCTTT.

The CDR3 reads CASSLAGTQLAGVRNEQFF. In nucleotides, the CDR3 is TGTGCCAGCAGCTTAGCGGGGACCCAGCTAGCGGGAGTAAGGAATGAGCAGTTCTTC. The V and J genes are TRBV7-9 and TRBJ2-1; 10 nucleotides match TRBD2. Per the germline V gene, CDR1 is SEHNR and CDR2 is FQNEAQ (reference sequence). The trim removed 0 bases at V and 7 bases at J, leaving 15 bases unmatched. The CDR3 contains 19 residues. Complete variable domain (other parts from reference TRBV7-9 and TRBJ2-1): DTGVSQNPRHKITKRGQNVTFRCDPISEHNRLYWYRQTLGQGPEFLTYFQNEAQLEKSRLLSDRFSAERPKGSFSTLEIQRTEQGDSAMYLCASSLAGTQLAGVRNEQFFGPGTRLTVL.

This clone was counted a single time. The rearrangement uses TRBV3-1 (or the pseudogene TRBV3-2) and TRBJ2-7, with D possibly matching TRBD2 (6 bases). The germline CDR1 and CDR2 sequences are LGHDT and YNNKEL (reference sequence). The CDR3 consists of 15 residues. The V and J ends lost 4 bases and 4 bases respectively, with 17 bases between them. The CDR3 spells CASSPTATTRYEQYF. DNA for the CDR3: TGTGCCAGCAGCCCGACAGCAACGACTAGGTACGAGCAGTACTTC.

J is TRBJ1-2 and V is TRBV11-3; no definite D call. Germline V gene lookup returns CDR1 SGHNT and CDR2 YENEEA. The CDR3 loop spans 12 amino acids. V was clipped by 0 bases and J by 13 bases, with 12 bases between them. This chain's CDR3 is CASSLDADFPTF. The CDR3 DNA follows: TGTGCCAGCAGCTTAGATGCGGATTTCCCCACCTTC.

The chain couples TRBV28 to TRBJ1-6; 7 bases are a match to TRBD1. This CDR3 has 14 residues. Trimming cost V 6 bases and J 10 bases; bases outside gene matches: 9. Germline CDR1 is MDHEN and CDR2 is SYDVKM. The CDR3 DNA reads as TGTGCCAGCAGCATACTCAGGGGGGAATCACCCCTCCACTTT. This sequence encodes CASSILRGESPLHF.

The CDR3 sequence is CASSSVGAWTEAFF. The DNA of the CDR3 is TGTGCCAGTAGTTCTGTTGGGGCCTGGACTGAAGCTTTCTTT. The V gene is TRBV19, the J gene TRBJ1-1, with a possible D match to TRBD1 (5 bases). The CDR3 has 14 amino acids. Germline CDR1 LNHDA, CDR2 SQIVND (reference sequence). V was shortened by 5 bases and J by 5 bases, with 15 bases between the two germline ends.

V usage is TRBV5-6 and J usage is TRBJ1-2, with TRBD1 identical over 8 bases. CDR1 is SGHDT and CDR2 is YYEEEE in the germline V gene. V gave up 4 bases and J gave up 8 bases; unmatched junction bases: 7. The CDR3 length is 13 residues. The CDR3 coding sequence is TGTGCCAGCAGCCCCGTTGGACAGGGCGGCTACACCTTC. It encodes CASSPVGQGGYTF. Supplemented by reference TRBV5-6 and TRBJ1-2, the full variable domain reads DAGVTQSPTHLIKTRGQQVTLRCSPKSGHDTVSWYQQALGQGPQFIFQYYEEEERQRGNFPDRFSGHQFPNYSSELNVNALLLGDSALYLCASSPVGQGGYTFGSGTRLTVV.

CDR3 sequence (DNA): TGTGCCAGCAGCAAGGACAGGGTCGGGGAAAAACTGTTTTTT. Its translation is CASSKDRVGEKLFF. The rearrangement joins TRBV11-2 to TRBJ1-4; 8 nucleotides align to TRBD1. Germline V gene sequence: CDR1 SGHAT, CDR2 FQNNGV. V shed 5 bases, J shed 8 bases, and the junction held 7 bases outside the gene matches. CDR3 length: 14 amino acids.

The gene calls are TRBV25-1 and TRBJ2-2; tentatively, D is TRBD2 (6 bases). This CDR3 spans 15 amino acids. Deletions cut 3 bases from V and 5 bases from J, with 13 bases between. CDR1 MGHDK and CDR2 SYGVNS come from the germline V gene. The CDR3 protein is CASSEGGRWTGELFF. The CDR3 nucleotides are TGTGCCAGCAGTGAGGGAGGAAGATGGACCGGGGAGCTGTTTTTT.

The chain joins TRBV29-1 to TRBJ1-3; D not certain. The CDR3 spans 13 residues. Trimming pared 4 bases from V and 2 bases from J, leaving 9 bases between. CDR1 is SQVTM and CDR2 is ANQGSEA in the germline V gene. The CDR3 nucleotides read TGCAGCGTTGGGGCGTCTGCTGGAAACACCATATATTTT. This sequence encodes CSVGASAGNTIYF.

This chain links TRBV7-2 with TRBJ2-7; weak D call: TRBD1 (6 bases). From germline, CDR1 is SGHTA and CDR2 FQGNSA. The CDR3 totals 12 residues. The ends were cut back, 1 base at V and 7 bases at J, with 8 bases in the middle. The CDR3 sequence: CASSLVGQEQYF. CDR3 coding DNA: TGTGCCAGCAGCTTAGTTGGACAGGAGCAGTACTTC.

This sequence joins TRBV5-8 and TRBJ2-3; 13 bases agree with TRBD2. Germline V gives CDR1 SGHTS, CDR2 YDEGEE. The CDR3 is 17 amino acids. The junction had 3 bases not matched to a gene; V was cut back by 0 bases and J by 2 bases. In DNA form, the CDR3 reads TGTGCCAGCAGCTTGGGGGGGACTAGCGGGAACACAGATACGCAGTATTTT. Protein sequence: CASSLGGTSGNTDTQYF. The complete variable domain, with remaining parts taken from reference TRBV5-8 and TRBJ2-3, reads EAGVTQSPTHLIKTRGQQATLRCSPISGHTSVYWYQQALGLGLQFLLWYDEGEERNRGNFPPRFSGRQFPNYSSELNVNALELEDSALYLCASSLGGTSGNTDTQYFGPGTRLTVL.

The chain recombines TRBV5-6 with TRBJ1-4, with D tentatively TRBD1 (5 bases). The germline V and J ends were trimmed by 3 bases and 2 bases, with 17 bases remaining between them. This CDR3 comprises 17 residues. Germline loops: CDR1 SGHDT, CDR2 YYEEEE. The CDR3 DNA sequence: TGTGCCAGCAGCTCCACTCCGCTCAGGGCTACTAATGAAAAACTGTTTTTT. It translates to CASSSTPLRATNEKLFF.

The V call is TRBV30, the J call TRBJ2-2, with TRBD2 identical over 13 bases. CDR3 length: 16 residues. Germline assignment: CDR1 GTSNPN and CDR2 SVGIG (reference sequence). Trimming took 3 bases from V and 4 from J; bases not matched to a gene: 5. The CDR3 is CAWSGLAGASTGELFF. CDR3 DNA: TGTGCCTGGAGCGGACTAGCGGGGGCGTCCACCGGGGAGCTGTTTTTT.

The V call is TRBV19, the J call TRBJ2-7, with 7 bases that match TRBD2. CDR3 length: 16 residues. Germline-derived CDR1 and CDR2 are LNHDA and SQIVND (reference sequence). After removal of 0 bases from V and 6 bases from J, the junction contained 11 bases not matched to a gene. The CDR3 here is CASSIERPRGGREQYF. As DNA, the CDR3 is TGTGCCAGTAGTATAGAGAGACCTCGCGGGGGTCGCGAGCAGTACTTC.

The V call is TRBV9, the J call TRBJ1-3; TRBD1 aligns across 10 bases. CDR3 length: 15 residues. Per germline, CDR1 SGDLS and CDR2 YYNGEE. Unmatched junction bases numbered 2, after V lost 2 bases and J lost 3 bases. As DNA, the CDR3 is TGTGCCAGCAGCGTCGGACAGGGGGTTGGAAACACCATATATTTT. Amino acids: CASSVGQGVGNTIYF.

The chain is built from TRBV5-6 and TRBJ1-2, with 7 bases that match TRBD1. The CDR3 extends over 14 amino acids. The V gene's germline CDR1 is SGHDT and CDR2 YYEEEE. J was trimmed by 0 bases and V by 4 bases; bases with no gene match: 3. CDR3 DNA sequence: TGTGCCAGCAGCACGGACAGGACTAACTATGGCTACACCTTC. It codes for CASSTDRTNYGYTF.

This chain uses TRBV29-1 with TRBJ1-5; TRBD1 is a possible D gene (6 bases). This CDR3 has 12 amino acids. Trimming stripped 6 bases from V and 4 bases from J, with 10 bases between. Germline CDR1 and CDR2: SQVTM and ANQGSEA. CDR3 protein: CSVWTVNQPQHF. As DNA, the CDR3 is TGCAGCGTCTGGACAGTAAATCAGCCCCAGCATTTT.

The genes are TRBV6-6 and TRBJ1-5; no firm D call. V was shortened by 2 bases and J by 5 bases, with 7 bases between the two germline ends. The CDR3 extends over 13 amino acids. The V gene's germline CDR1 is MNHNY and CDR2 SVGAGI (reference sequence). The CDR3 DNA reads as TGTGCCAGCAGTTACGTTCGGGATCAGCCCCAGCATTTT. Translated: CASSYVRDQPQHF.

This rearrangement joins TRBV4-2 to TRBJ2-1; 13 bases map to TRBD2. This CDR3 spans 16 amino acids. CDR1 is LGHNA and CDR2 is YNFKEQ in the germline V gene. Trimming cost V 4 bases and J 6 bases; bases outside gene matches: 6. The CDR3 sequence: CASSPLTSGRVNEQFF. In nucleotides, the CDR3 is TGTGCCAGCAGCCCCCTTACTAGCGGGAGGGTCAATGAGCAGTTCTTC.

The chain couples TRBV11-2 to TRBJ1-2; 9 positions agree with TRBD1. Germline loops: CDR1 SGHAT, CDR2 FQNNGV. V shed 2 bases and J 6 bases; nucleotides not matched to a gene: 4. The CDR3 consists of 14 residues. The CDR3 spells CASSLRTGVDGYTF. The CDR3 coding sequence is TGTGCCAGCAGCTTACGGACAGGGGTGGATGGCTACACCTTC.

The chain joins TRBV7-2 to TRBJ1-5, with D possibly being TRBD1 (6 bases). The CDR3 consists of 14 residues. V lost 10 bases to trimming and J lost 4 bases, with 17 bases between them. Per germline, CDR1 SGHTA and CDR2 FQGNSA. The CDR3 loop reads CATAGGTGNQPQHF. CDR3 DNA: TGTGCCACCGCGGGGGGCACAGGAAATCAGCCCCAGCATTTT.

This sequence joins TRBV19 and TRBJ2-7; the match to TRBD1 covers 8 bases. V gave up 6 bases and J gave up 6 bases; unmatched junction bases: 10. There are 14 residues in the CDR3. The germline V gene encodes CDR1 LNHDA and CDR2 SQIVND (reference sequence). CDR3 bases: TGTGCCAGTAGGAGGGAGACAGGGGCTGCCGAGCAGTACTTC. Its translation: CASRRETGAAEQYF.

The V call is TRBV9, the J call TRBJ2-1; 10 bases agree with TRBD2. J lost 5 bases, V lost 0 bases, and 2 bases had no gene match. Germline loops: CDR1 SGDLS, CDR2 YYNGEE. The CDR3 contains 15 residues. The CDR3 DNA reads TGTGCCAGCAGCGTAGTAGCGGGAGGCAACAATGAGCAGTTCTTC. It is translated as CASSVVAGGNNEQFF.

The chain joins TRBV3-1 (or the pseudogene TRBV3-2) to TRBJ1-5, with TRBD1 matching 7 bases. CDR1 and CDR2 (germline): LGHDT, YNNKEL (reference sequence). J lost 2 bases, V lost 0 bases, and 4 bases had no gene match. This CDR3 spans 16 amino acids. CDR3 protein: CASSQEGGSGNQPQHF. As DNA, the CDR3 is TGTGCCAGCAGCCAAGAAGGGGGCTCGGGCAATCAGCCCCAGCATTTT.